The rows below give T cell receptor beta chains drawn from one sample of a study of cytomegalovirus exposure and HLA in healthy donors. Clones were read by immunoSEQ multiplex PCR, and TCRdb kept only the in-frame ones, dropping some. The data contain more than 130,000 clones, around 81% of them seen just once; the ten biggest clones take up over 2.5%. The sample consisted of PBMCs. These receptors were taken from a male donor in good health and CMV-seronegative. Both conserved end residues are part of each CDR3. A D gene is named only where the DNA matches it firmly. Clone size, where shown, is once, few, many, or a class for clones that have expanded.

cdr3_nt: TGTGCCAGCAGTAGTCTAGCGGGAGGATCCTACGAGCAGTACTTC
cdr3_aa: CASSSLAGGSYEQYF
d_call: TRBD2
v_call: TRBV6-1
clone_size: -
j_call: TRBJ2-7

cdr3_nt: TGTGCCAGCAGTGTGGGGCCGGGACAGGGATCCTACGAGCAGTACTTC
cdr3_aa: CASSVGPGQGSYEQYF
d_call: TRBD1
v_call: TRBV2
clone_size: few
j_call: TRBJ2-7

cdr3_nt: TGTGCCAGCAGTTCCCCGGGTAGCGGGGGGTACCAAGAGACCCAGTACTTC
cdr3_aa: CASSSPGSGGYQETQYF
d_call: TRBD2
v_call: TRBV28
clone_size: -
j_call: TRBJ2-5

cdr3_nt: TGCAGCGTTGAACTAGCGGGAGTCTACGAGCAGTACTTC
cdr3_aa: CSVELAGVYEQYF
d_call: TRBD2
v_call: TRBV29-1
clone_size: -
j_call: TRBJ2-7

cdr3_nt: TGTGCCATCAGTGAGTCGGGCGGGGCAGGTATGAAGACCCAGTACTTC
cdr3_aa: CAISESGGAGMKTQYF
d_call: -
v_call: TRBV10-3
clone_size: -
j_call: TRBJ2-5

cdr3_nt: TGTGCCAGCAGTACCACAGGGGTTACAGGAAACACCATATATTTT
cdr3_aa: CASSTTGVTGNTIYF
d_call: TRBD1
v_call: TRBV7-9
clone_size: -
j_call: TRBJ1-3

cdr3_nt: TGTGCCAGCAGTGTTCCGGGACAGGGGTTGGATGGCTACACCTTC
cdr3_aa: CASSVPGQGLDGYTF
d_call: TRBD1
v_call: TRBV25-1
clone_size: -
j_call: TRBJ1-2

cdr3_nt: TGCGCCAGCAGCTTGGACAGCTCCTACAATGAGCAGTTCTTC
cdr3_aa: CASSLDSSYNEQFF
d_call: -
v_call: TRBV5-1
clone_size: -
j_call: TRBJ2-1

cdr3_nt: TGTGCCAGCAGCCAAGATAGGGCCCGGGGCTACGAGCAGTACTTC
cdr3_aa: CASSQDRARGYEQYF
d_call: -
v_call: TRBV4-2
clone_size: -
j_call: TRBJ2-7

cdr3_nt: TGCGCCAGCAGCTCTGGCGGGCCCGCGCGGGATACGCAGTATTTT
cdr3_aa: CASSSGGPARDTQYF
d_call: -
v_call: TRBV5-1
clone_size: -
j_call: TRBJ2-3

cdr3_nt: TGTGCCAGCAGCCTAAAAAGGGGTTGGTTTACTGAAGCTTTCTTT
cdr3_aa: CASSLKRGWFTEAFF
d_call: -
v_call: TRBV14
clone_size: -
j_call: TRBJ1-1

cdr3_nt: TGTGCCAGCAGCCAAGTCGTCCGGGGCGAGCAGTACTTC
cdr3_aa: CASSQVVRGEQYF
d_call: -
v_call: TRBV14
clone_size: -
j_call: TRBJ2-7